This is a list of T cell receptor beta chains from one sample in a study of shared clonotypes between healthy human individuals. Sequencing used immunoSEQ multiplex PCR; TCRdb keeps in-frame clones, though not all of them. The sample carries 2.5 million or so clones, about 92% recorded once. Sequencing input: naive CD4+ T cells sorted from blood. Every receptor here comes from a man aged 18 to 30 in good health. Both conserved end residues are part of each CDR3. Fields, in order: CDR3 length, J gene, V gene, CDR3 protein.

>13|TRBJ1-1|TRBV5-4
CASSFGPNTEAFF
>16|TRBJ2-4|TRBV7-9
CASSLTELLAKNIQYF
>14|TRBJ1-2|TRBV28
CAIQRPDTNYGYTF
>15|TRBJ2-1|TRBV7-2
CASRPAGLIYNEQFF
>14|TRBJ2-2|TRBV7-9
CASSLDTNTGELFF
>15|TRBJ2-3|TRBV9
CASSSRTGGTDTQYF
>17|TRBJ2-2|TRBV29-1
CSLKPGGVAPNTGELFF
>15|TRBJ1-5|TRBV5-1
CASSLEGGYNQPQHF
>15|TRBJ2-3|TRBV13
CASSSRGLRSDTQYF
>13|TRBJ1-5|TRBV28
CATNRGWGQPQHF
>14|TRBJ2-7|TRBV15
CATQRDRAAYEQYF
>12|TRBJ1-1|TRBV29-1
CSIQGASTEAFF
>16|TRBJ1-4|TRBV7-9
CASSLGRTETNEKLFF
>14|TRBJ1-1|TRBV19
CASTWGQKNTEAFF
>14|TRBJ2-1|TRBV30
CAWRSEGSYNEQFF
>11|TRBJ1-2|TRBV30
CAWSLGLSCTF
>14|TRBJ1-2|TRBV6-5
CASSIGQGGYGYTF
>15|TRBJ2-3|TRBV2
CATSGQLSLTDTQYF
>17|TRBJ1-4|TRBV11-2
CASSSIGQSATNEKLFF
>13|TRBJ1-2|TRBV2
CASSYTGDYGYTF
>15|TRBJ2-7|TRBV5-4
CASSSPGRPAYEQYF
>15|TRBJ2-7|TRBV19
CASSKTGQPTYEQYF
>21|TRBJ2-2|TRBV4-1
CASSQERYGLAGSRWVGELFF
>15|TRBJ1-3|TRBV5-8
CASSLVTGSGNTIYF
>15|TRBJ2-7|TRBV11-2
CASSSLQGLSYEQYF
>15|TRBJ2-1|TRBV12-5
CASGNPGQGIDEQFF
>16|TRBJ1-1|TRBV5-1
CASSLGPVRPNTEAFF
>13|TRBJ1-2|TRBV6-5
CASSSAGGYGYTF
>16|TRBJ1-1|TRBV5-1
CASSGTVGQTNTEAFF
>13|TRBJ2-3|TRBV19
CATGQGHTDTQYF
>15|TRBJ2-5|TRBV6-6
CASRTPSGGRAAQYF
>13|TRBJ1-1|TRBV2
CASWDRGLTEAFF
>14|TRBJ1-2|TRBV6-5
CASSSQPGAYGYTF
>13|TRBJ2-7|TRBV18
CASSLGSFYEQYF
>15|TRBJ2-3|TRBV4-1
CASSLRGDTAHTQYF
>14|TRBJ2-2|TRBV19
CASGGQGYTGELFF
>15|TRBJ2-6|TRBV18
CASSPPRTGANVLTF
>11|TRBJ1-2|TRBV13
CASSWGFGYTF
>14|TRBJ2-7|TRBV30
CAWSVAGGPGEQYF
>17|TRBJ2-4|TRBV10-2
CASSESVLAGGIGIQYF
>13|TRBJ2-3|TRBV6-1
CASKGLAADTQYF
>15|TRBJ2-7|TRBV19
CASSTRLAGAAEQYF